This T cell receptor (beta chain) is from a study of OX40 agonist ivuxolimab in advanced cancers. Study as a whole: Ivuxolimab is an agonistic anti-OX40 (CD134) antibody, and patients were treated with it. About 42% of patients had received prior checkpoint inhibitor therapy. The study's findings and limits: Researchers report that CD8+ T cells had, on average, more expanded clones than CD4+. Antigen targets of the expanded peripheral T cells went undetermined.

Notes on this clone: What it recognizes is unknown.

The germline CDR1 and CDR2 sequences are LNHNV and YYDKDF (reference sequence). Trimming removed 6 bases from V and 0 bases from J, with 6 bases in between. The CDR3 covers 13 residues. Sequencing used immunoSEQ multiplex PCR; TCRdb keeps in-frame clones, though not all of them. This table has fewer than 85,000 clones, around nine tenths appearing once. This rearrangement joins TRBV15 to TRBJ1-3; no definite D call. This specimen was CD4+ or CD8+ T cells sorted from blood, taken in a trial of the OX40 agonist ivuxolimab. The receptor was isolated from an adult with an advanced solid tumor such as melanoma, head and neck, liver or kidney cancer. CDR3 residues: CATSTSSGNTIYF. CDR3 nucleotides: TGTGCCACCAGTACAAGCTCTGGAAACACCATATATTTT. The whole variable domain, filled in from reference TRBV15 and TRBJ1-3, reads DAMVIQNPRYQVTQFGKPVTLSCSQTLNHNVMYWYQQKSSQAPKLLFHYYDKDFNNEADTPDNFQSRRPNTSFCFLDIRSPGLGDTAMYLCATSTSSGNTIYFGEGSWLTVV.